Sequencing of this T cell receptor beta chain was carried out in a study of CD4 T cells in relation to SARS-CoV-2 and coronaviruses (TCRdb year 2021). In the study overall: HLA restriction was mapped for shared crossreactive spike epitopes using patient-derived lymphoblastoid cell lines. A different TCR-beta assay, based on Illumina, was used to sequence expansion assays from other donors in the study. The Adaptive Biotechnologies TCR-sequencing kit was used for samples from a few pre-COVID donors and for the naive versus memory experiments, whereas the other data were Illumina-based. At the level of individual TCR clonotypes, the study evaluated whether memory CD4+ T cells crossreact between the spike proteins of SARS-CoV-2 and those of common cold coronaviruses. Beyond this particular receptor, the publication reports: Sequencing naive versus memory cells indicated that the assay picks up memory recall responses, not primary responses primed during culture. Crossreactive clones showed significantly weaker SARS-CoV-2-driven expansion than monoreactive clones, consistent with antigenic imprinting. In about 61% of donors, memory CD4+ clonotypes turned up that crossrecognized SARS-CoV-2 and at least one common cold coronavirus spike. Pre-pandemic and post-infection samples were not both contributed by any donor, so tracing of the source of pre-existing responses was limited. Small numbers of patients and of tested TCRs were a limitation of the study. Crossreactivity analysis was centred on spike protein, so crossreactivity against other viral proteins was not assessed.

This clone was detected only once. The antigen this receptor binds is unknown. No quality values exist for individual bases; no much larger clone is one base distant. V trim: 5 bases; J trim: 8 bases; unmatched bases: 7. The germline V gene gives CDR1 as SGHTA and CDR2 as FQGTGA. Inclusive of the bounding cysteine and phenylalanine, the CDR3 is 14 residues long. The kept DNA is CDR3 alone, 42 bases in frame from the first base. Deep-resolution immunoSEQ TCR-beta sequencing was performed on DNA from uncultured naive and memory CD4+ T cells. The paper's processing steps were these. During preprocessing, nonproductive sequences were removed, as were CDR3s that did not start with C, did not end with F or W, or were shorter than 7 amino acids. Cultured and uncultured naive and memory CD4+ repertoires were searched for previously identified spike- and CEF-reactive CDR3s. Pairwise Levenshtein distance, computed with the stringdist R package after three terminal residues were trimmed from each end, was used as the measure of CDR3 homology. Not all clones reach the TCRdb copy of this immuneACCESS table, which keeps in-frame sequences only. Checked studies attribute under half of the gap to unresolved V genes and leave the rest unexplained. V, J and clone size were drawn from that table, and D and trimming were deduced from the DNA. For this sample there are some 65,000 clones; about 90% appear just once. The ten largest clones take up around 1.7% of the sample.

CD4+ T cells from unexposed donors were collected before the COVID-19 pandemic (2011-2018). To separate naive from memory CD4+ T cells, cryopreserved PBMCs first underwent CD4 enrichment and then EasySep naive CD4+ T cell enrichment. The leukapheresis product for the unexposed donors was obtained through commercial purchase. PBMCs were isolated from leukapheresis product or whole blood by Ficoll-Paque PLUS gradient centrifugation. The PBMCs went either fresh into the expansion assay or into cryopreservation at -140 degrees C. The QIAamp Micro DNA Kit was used to extract genomic DNA from the CD4+ T cells.

The sequence was obtained from a human donor in good health. Sequencing was carried out using memory CD4+ T cells from PBMCs. Interpreted using the paper, the cell subset or site label stands for: memory (non-naive) CD4+ T cells. The rearrangement combines TRBV7-3 with TRBJ2-1; 9 bases in between match TRBD2. CDR3 region: CASSPGLAIDEQFF. Read as DNA, the sequence is TGTGCCAGCAGCCCGGGACTAGCAATAGATGAGCAGTTCTTC.